Reported below is one T cell receptor beta chain. The sample is drawn from a study of shared clonotypes between healthy human individuals. The test was conducted at deep level. Produced via immunoSEQ multiplex PCR; TCRdb's table is partial and in-frame only. Here the sample spans under 1 million clones, 96% being singletons. Germline CDR1 and CDR2: SGHKS and YYEKEE (reference sequence). The V gene lost 0 bases and the J gene lost 3 bases, with 7 bases spanning the gap. The length of the CDR3 is 14 residues. Naive CD8 cells, CD45RO-negative and positively selected for CCR7, excluded terminally differentiated effector memory CD45RA+ cells. Nashville, Tennessee was home to all donors, who were Caucasian adults.

The sequencing sample was made of naive CD8+ T cells sorted from blood. V usage is TRBV5-5 and J usage is TRBJ1-5; the D is unclear. This receptor was taken from a man aged 25-40 years in good health. CDR3 residues: CASSLAAFNQPQHF. The CDR3 nucleotides read TGTGCCAGCAGCTTGGCAGCCTTCAATCAGCCCCAGCATTTT.